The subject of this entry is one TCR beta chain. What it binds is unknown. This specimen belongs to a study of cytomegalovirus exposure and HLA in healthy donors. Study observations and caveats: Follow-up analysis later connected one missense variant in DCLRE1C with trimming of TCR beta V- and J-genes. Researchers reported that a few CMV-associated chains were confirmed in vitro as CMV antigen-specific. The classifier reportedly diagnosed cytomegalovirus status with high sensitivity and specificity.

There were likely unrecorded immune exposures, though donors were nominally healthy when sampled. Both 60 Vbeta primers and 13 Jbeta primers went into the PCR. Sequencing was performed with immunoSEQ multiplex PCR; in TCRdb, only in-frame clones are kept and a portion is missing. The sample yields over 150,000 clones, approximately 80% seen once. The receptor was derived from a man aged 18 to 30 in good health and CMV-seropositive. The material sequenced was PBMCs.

The CDR3 nucleotides read TGTGCCTGGGACCAGGGGAAAACTAATGAAAAACTGTTTTTT. Protein product: CAWDQGKTNEKLFF. The V gene is TRBV30, the J gene TRBJ1-4; weak D call: TRBD1 (6 bases). The V end lost 5 bases, the J end lost 1 base, and 11 bases lay between the germline ends. The CDR3 is made up of 14 amino acids. From germline, CDR1 is GTSNPN and CDR2 SVGIG (reference sequence).